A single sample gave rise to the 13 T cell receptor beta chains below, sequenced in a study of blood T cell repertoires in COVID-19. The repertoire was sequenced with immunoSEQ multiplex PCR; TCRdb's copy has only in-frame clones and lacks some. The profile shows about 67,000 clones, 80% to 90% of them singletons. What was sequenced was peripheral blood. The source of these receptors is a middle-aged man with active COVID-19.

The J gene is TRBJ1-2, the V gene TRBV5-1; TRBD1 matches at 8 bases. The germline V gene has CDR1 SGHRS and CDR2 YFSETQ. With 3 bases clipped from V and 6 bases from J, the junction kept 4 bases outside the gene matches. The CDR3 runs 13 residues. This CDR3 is CASSSGGADGYTF. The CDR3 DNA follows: TGCGCCAGCAGCTCAGGGGGCGCGGATGGCTACACCTTC.

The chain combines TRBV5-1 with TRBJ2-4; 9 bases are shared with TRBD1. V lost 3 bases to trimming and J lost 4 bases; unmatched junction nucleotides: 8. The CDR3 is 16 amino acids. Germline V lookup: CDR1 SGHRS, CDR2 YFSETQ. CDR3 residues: CASSYTSGTGKNIQYF. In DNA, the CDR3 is TGCGCCAGCAGCTATACTTCCGGGACAGGGAAAAACATTCAGTACTTC.

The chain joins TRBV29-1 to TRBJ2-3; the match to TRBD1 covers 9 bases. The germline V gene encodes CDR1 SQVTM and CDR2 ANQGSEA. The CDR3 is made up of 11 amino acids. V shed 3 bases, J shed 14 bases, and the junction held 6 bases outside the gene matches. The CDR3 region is CSVDPGTGRYF. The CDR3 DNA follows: TGCAGCGTTGACCCCGGGACAGGGAGGTATTTT.

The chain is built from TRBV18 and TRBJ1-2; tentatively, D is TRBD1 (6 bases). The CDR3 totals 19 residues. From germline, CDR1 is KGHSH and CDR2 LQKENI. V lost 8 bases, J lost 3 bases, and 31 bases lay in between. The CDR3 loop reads CASTFRDTSLFVNYYGYTF. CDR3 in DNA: TGTGCCAGCACCTTCAGGGACACCAGCCTTTTTGTCAATTACTATGGCTACACCTTC.

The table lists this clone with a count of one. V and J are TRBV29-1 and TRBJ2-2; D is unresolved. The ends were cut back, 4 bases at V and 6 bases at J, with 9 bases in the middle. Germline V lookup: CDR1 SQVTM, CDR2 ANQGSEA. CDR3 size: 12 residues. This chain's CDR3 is CSVVIVSGELFF. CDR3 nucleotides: TGCAGCGTTGTTATAGTCTCCGGGGAGCTGTTTTTT.

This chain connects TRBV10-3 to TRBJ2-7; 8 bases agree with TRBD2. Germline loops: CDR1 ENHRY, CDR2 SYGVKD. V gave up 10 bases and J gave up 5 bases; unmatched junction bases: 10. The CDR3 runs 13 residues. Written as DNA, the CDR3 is TGTGCCACGGCCGGTCCCGGGGGGGACGAGCAGTACTTC. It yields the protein CATAGPGGDEQYF.

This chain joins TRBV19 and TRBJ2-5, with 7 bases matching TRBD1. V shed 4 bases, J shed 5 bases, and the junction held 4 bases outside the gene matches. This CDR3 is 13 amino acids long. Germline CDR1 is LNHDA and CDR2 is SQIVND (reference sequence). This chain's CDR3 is CASSNTGAETQYF. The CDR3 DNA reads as TGTGCCAGTAGTAACACAGGGGCTGAGACCCAGTACTTC.

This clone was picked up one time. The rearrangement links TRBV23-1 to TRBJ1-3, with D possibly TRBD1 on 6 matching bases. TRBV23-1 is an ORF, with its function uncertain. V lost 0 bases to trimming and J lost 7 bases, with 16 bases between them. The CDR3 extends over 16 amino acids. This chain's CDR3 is CASSQSGAEFRNTIYF. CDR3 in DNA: TGCGCCAGCAGTCAATCGGGGGCAGAGTTTCGGAACACCATATATTTT.

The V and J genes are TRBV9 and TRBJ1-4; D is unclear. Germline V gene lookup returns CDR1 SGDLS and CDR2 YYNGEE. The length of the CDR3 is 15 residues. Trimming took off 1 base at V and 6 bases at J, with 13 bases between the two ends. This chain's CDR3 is CASSVTDRGDEKLFF. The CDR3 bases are TGTGCCAGCAGCGTAACCGACCGAGGTGATGAAAAACTGTTTTTT.

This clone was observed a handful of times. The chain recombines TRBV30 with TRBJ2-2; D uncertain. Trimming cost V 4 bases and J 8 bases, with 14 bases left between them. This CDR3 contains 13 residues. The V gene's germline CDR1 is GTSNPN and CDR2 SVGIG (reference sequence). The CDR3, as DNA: TGTGCCTGGACGAGGATTCCGAAGGGGGAGCTGTTTTTT. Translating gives CAWTRIPKGELFF.

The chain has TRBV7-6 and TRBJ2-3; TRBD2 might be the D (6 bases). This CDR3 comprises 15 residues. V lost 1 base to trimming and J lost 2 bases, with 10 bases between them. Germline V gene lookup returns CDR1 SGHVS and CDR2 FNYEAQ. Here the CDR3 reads CASSLGGGVTDTQYF. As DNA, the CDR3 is TGTGCCAGCAGCTTAGGGGGCGGGGTCACAGATACGCAGTATTTT. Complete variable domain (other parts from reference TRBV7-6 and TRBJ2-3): GAGVSQSPRYKVTKRGQDVALRCDPISGHVSLYWYRQALGQGPEFLTYFNYEAQQDKSGLPNDRFSAERPEGSISTLTIQRTEQRDSAMYRCASSLGGGVTDTQYFGPGTRLTVL.

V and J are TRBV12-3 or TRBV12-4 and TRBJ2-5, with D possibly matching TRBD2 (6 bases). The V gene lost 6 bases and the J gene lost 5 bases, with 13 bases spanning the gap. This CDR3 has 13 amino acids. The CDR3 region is CASSQGTGETQYF. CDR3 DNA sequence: TGTGCCAGCAGCCAAGGGACTGGGGAGACCCAGTACTTC.

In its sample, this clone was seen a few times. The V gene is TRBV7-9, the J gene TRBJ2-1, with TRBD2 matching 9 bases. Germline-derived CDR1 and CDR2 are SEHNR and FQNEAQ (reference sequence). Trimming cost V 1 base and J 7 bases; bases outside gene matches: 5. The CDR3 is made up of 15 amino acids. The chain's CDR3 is CASSLVAGGNNEQFF. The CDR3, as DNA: TGTGCCAGCAGCTTAGTGGCGGGAGGGAATAATGAGCAGTTCTTC.